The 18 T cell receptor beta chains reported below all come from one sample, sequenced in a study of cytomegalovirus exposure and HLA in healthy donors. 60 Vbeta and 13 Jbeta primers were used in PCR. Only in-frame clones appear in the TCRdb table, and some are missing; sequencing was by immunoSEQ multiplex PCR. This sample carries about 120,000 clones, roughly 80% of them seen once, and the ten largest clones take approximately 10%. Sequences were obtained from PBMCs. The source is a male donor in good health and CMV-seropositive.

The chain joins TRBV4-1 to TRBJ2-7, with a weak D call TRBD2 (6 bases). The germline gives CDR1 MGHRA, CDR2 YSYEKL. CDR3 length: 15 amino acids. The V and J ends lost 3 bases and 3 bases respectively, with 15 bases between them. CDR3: CASSHNTGTGYEQYF. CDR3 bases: TGCGCCAGCAGCCACAACACCGGGACTGGCTACGAGCAGTACTTC.

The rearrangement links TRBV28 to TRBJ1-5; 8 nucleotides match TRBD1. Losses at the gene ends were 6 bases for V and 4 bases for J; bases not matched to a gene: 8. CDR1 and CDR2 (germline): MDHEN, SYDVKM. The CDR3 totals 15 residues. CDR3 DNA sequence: TGTGCCAGCAGGCAACAGGGGGGAATTAATCAGCCCCAGCATTTT. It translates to CASRQQGGINQPQHF.

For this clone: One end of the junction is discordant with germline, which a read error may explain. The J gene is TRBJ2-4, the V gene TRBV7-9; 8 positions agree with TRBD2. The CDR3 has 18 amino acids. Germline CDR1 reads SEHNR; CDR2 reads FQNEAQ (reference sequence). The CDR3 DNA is TGTTCCAGCAGCTACACCTCGGGGACTAGAGTAGCCAAAAACATTCAGTACTTC. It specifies CSSSYTSGTRVAKNIQYF.

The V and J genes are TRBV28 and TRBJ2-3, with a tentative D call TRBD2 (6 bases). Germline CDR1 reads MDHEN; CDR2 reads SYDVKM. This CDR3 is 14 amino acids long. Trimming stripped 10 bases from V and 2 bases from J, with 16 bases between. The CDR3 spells CAISRDLFTDTQYF. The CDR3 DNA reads TGTGCCATCAGCCGGGACTTATTCACAGATACGCAGTATTTT. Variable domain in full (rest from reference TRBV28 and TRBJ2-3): DVKVTQSSRYLVKRTGEKVFLECVQDMDHENMFWYRQDPGLGLRLIYFSYDVKMKEKGDIPEGYSVSREKKERFSLILESASTNQTSMYLCAISRDLFTDTQYFGPGTRLTVL.

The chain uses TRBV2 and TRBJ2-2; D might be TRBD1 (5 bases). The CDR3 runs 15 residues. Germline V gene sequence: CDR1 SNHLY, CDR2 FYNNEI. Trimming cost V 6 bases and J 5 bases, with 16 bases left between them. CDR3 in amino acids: CASSEWSRATGELFF. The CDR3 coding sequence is TGTGCCAGCAGCGAATGGTCCAGGGCGACCGGGGAGCTGTTTTTT. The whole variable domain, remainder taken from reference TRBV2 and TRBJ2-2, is EPEVTQTPSHQVTQMGQEVILRCVPISNHLYFYWYRQILGQKVEFLVSFYNNEISEKSEIFDDQFSVERPDGSNFTLKIRSTKLEDSAMYFCASSEWSRATGELFFGEGSRLTVL.

This chain's CDR3 is CAARKGNTEAFF. In nucleotides, the CDR3 is TGTGCCGCCAGGAAAGGGAACACTGAAGCTTTCTTT. V and J are TRBV6-5 and TRBJ1-1; D gene unclear. Germline-derived CDR1 and CDR2 are MNHEY and SVGAGI. Deletions cut 11 bases from V and 1 base from J, with 11 bases between. This CDR3 contains 12 residues.

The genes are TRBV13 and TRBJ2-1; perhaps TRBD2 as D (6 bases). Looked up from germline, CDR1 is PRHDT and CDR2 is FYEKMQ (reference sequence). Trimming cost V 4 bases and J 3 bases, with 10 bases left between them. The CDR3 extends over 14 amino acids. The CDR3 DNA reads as TGTGCCAGCAGCTCCCGGACTATCTACAATGAGCAGTTCTTC. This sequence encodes CASSSRTIYNEQFF.

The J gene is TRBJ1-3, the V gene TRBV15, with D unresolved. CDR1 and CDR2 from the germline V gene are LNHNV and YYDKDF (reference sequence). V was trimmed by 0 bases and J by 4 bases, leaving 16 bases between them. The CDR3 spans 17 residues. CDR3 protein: CATSREEGYPRGNTIYF. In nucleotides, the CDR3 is TGTGCCACCAGCAGAGAGGAGGGTTACCCTCGAGGAAACACCATATATTTT.

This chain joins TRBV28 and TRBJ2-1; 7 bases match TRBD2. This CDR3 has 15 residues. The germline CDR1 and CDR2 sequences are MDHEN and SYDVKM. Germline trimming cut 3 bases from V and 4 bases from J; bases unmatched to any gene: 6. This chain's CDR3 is CASSFLAVIYNEQFF. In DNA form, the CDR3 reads TGTGCCAGCAGTTTCCTAGCGGTGATATACAATGAGCAGTTCTTC.

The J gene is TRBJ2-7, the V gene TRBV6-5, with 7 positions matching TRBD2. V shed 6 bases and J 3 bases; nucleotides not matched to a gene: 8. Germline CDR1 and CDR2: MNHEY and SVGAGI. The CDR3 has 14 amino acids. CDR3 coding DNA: TGTGCCAGCAGGCCGGGGGGTCCCTTCTACGAGCAGTACTTC. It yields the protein CASRPGGPFYEQYF.

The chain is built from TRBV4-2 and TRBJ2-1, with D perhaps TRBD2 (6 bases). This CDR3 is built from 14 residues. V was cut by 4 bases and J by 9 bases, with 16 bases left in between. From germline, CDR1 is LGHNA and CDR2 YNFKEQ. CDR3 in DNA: TGTGCCAGCAGCCGGGGAGCTAGCGTGGTTGAGCAGTTCTTC. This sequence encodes CASSRGASVVEQFF.

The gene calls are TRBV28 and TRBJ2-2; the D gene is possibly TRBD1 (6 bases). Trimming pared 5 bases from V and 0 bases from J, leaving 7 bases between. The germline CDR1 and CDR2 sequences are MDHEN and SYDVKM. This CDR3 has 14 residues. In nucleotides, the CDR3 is TGTGCCAGCAGTCGGACAGCGAACACCGGGGAGCTGTTTTTT. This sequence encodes CASSRTANTGELFF.

The CDR3 coding sequence is TGTGCCAGCAGCCCGAGACTAGCGGGAGGCTATGAGCAGTTCTTC. Protein: CASSPRLAGGYEQFF. The chain employs TRBV11-2 and TRBJ2-1; the match to TRBD2 covers 13 bases. The V and J ends lost 5 bases and 8 bases, in that order; junction bases with no gene match: 6. Germline lookup yields CDR1 SGHAT and CDR2 FQNNGV. The CDR3 consists of 15 residues.

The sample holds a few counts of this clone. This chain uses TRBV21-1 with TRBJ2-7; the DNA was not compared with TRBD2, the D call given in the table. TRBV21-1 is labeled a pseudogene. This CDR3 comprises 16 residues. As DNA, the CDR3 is TGTGCCAGCAGCAACGAATCCGGACTAGCGGGAGGCGAGCAGTACTTC. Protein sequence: CASSNESGLAGGEQYF.

CDR3 residues: CASSPKWGGTAYEQYF. The CDR3, as DNA: TGTGCCAGCAGCCCTAAGTGGGGCGGGACGGCCTACGAGCAGTACTTC. J is TRBJ2-7 and V is TRBV4-2, with D possibly TRBD2 on 6 matching bases. Germline CDR1 LGHNA, CDR2 YNFKEQ. V gave up 4 bases and J gave up 2 bases, with 18 bases separating them. This CDR3 contains 16 residues.

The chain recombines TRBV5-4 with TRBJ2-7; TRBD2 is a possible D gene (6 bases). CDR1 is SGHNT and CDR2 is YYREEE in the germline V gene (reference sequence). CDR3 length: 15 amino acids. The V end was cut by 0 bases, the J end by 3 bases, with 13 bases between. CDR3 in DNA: TGTGCCAGCAGCTTGGGGGAGGTTAGTCACTACGAGCAGTACTTC. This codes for CASSLGEVSHYEQYF.

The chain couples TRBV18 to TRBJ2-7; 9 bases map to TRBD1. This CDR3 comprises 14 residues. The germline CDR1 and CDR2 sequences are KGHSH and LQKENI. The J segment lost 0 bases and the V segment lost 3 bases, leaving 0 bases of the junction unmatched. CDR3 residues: CASSPTGGSYEQYF. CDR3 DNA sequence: TGTGCCAGCTCACCGACAGGGGGCTCCTACGAGCAGTACTTC. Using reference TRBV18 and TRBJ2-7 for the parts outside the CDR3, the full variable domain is NAGVMQNPRHLVRRRGQEARLRCSPMKGHSHVYWYRQLPEEGLKFMVYLQKENIIDESGMPKERFSAEFPKEGPSILRIQQVVRGDSAAYFCASSPTGGSYEQYFGPGTRLTVT.

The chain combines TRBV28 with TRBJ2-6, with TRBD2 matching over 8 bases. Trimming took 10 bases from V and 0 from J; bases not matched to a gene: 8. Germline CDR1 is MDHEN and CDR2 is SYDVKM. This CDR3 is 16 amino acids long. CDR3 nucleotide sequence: TGTGCCACCCCGGGAGGGGGACTCTCTGGGGCCAACGTCCTGACTTTC. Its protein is CATPGGGLSGANVLTF.